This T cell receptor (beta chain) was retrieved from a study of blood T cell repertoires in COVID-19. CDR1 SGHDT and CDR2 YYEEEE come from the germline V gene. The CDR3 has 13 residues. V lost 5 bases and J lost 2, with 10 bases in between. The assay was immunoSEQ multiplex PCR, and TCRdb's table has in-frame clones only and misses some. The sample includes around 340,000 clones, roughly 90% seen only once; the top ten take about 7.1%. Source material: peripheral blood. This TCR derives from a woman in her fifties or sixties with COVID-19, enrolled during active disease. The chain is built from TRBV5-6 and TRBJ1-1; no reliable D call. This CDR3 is CASRAARNTEAFF. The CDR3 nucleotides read TGTGCCAGCAGGGCGGCCCGCAACACTGAAGCTTTCTTT.